The clone carrying this T cell receptor (beta chain) occurred a few times. The data originate from a study of blood T cell repertoires in COVID-19. In the study overall: Samples of COVID-19 (acute and convalescent) were obtained from the United States, Italy and Spain. From T cells, B-cell-depleted T cells, or PBMCs came the material, which was cDNA or gDNA.

In the original analysis: Amplifying reference gene primers gave estimates of nucleated cell counts. Here immunoSEQ multiplex PCR was the method, and the copy in TCRdb shows in-frame clones only, minus some. Clone size and V and J calls were adopted from that table, with D and trimming inferred from the DNA. The table includes 100,000 to 150,000 clones, about 83% detected once. Per the germline V gene, CDR1 is MGHDK and CDR2 is SYGVNS. This CDR3 has 18 amino acids. V lost 10 bases to trimming and J lost 2 bases; unmatched junction nucleotides: 20. The sequencing sample was made of peripheral blood. The receptor's source is a human donor in a cohort sampled during active COVID-19. This chain links TRBV25-1 with TRBJ2-7; TRBD1 matches 10 bases. The CDR3 protein is CATRRDRGTSGNTYEQYF. Here the CDR3 DNA reads TGTGCCACCCGAAGGGACAGGGGAACGAGCGGGAATACCTACGAGCAGTACTTC.